This entry describes one T cell receptor (beta chain). The sample belongs to a study of blood T cell repertoires in COVID-19. Study information: COVID-19 samples, acute and convalescent, were from the United States, Italy and Spain. The cDNA or gDNA used as material had been derived from T cells, B-cell-depleted T cells, or PBMCs.

Study processing details: Amplification with reference gene primers provided the estimates of nucleated cell counts. The table came from immunoSEQ multiplex PCR; TCRdb's copy has only in-frame clones and leaves some out. For V, J and clone size, that table is used; D and trimming come from the DNA. The sample shows tens of thousands of clones, roughly 78% of them seen only once. This CDR3 is 16 amino acids long. CDR1 and CDR2 from the germline V gene are LNHDA and SQIVND (reference sequence). Losses at the gene ends were 7 bases for V and 4 bases for J; bases not matched to a gene: 15. This receptor was taken from a woman of 80 years or more with acute or convalescent COVID-19. The rearrangement joins TRBV19 to TRBJ1-1; 7 positions agree with TRBD1. The specimen was peripheral blood. CDR3 loop: CASTKLSGTAFTEAFF. The DNA for the CDR3 is TGTGCCAGTACTAAACTTTCCGGGACAGCATTCACTGAAGCTTTCTTT.